This T cell receptor (beta chain) was sequenced during a study of regulatory T cells in long-lasting Graves disease. Study results and limitations: Persistent cases favored TRBV28, TRBJ1-2 and TRBJ2-5. With approximately 2,500 shared public clonotypes, persistent patients exceeded new patients, who shared about 1,000.

Specified time point: persistent/refractory GD, antithyroid drugs over 5 years with positive TRAb. PBMC RNA was the source of the TCR library. Patients all came to the study from an endocrinology department in Xi'an, China. According to the study, TCR beta libraries were built with iRepertoire HTBI primers and CDR3-region Arm-PCR. TCRdb ran MiXCR on the multiplex PCR reads and lists one entry per CDR3 protein. The table records under 500,000 distinct CDR3 sequences, less than 25% of them present only once. Germline V gives CDR1 ENHRY, CDR2 SYGVKD. The ends were cut back, 8 bases at V and 7 bases at J, with 17 bases in the middle. The CDR3 sequence is 13 residues long. This clonotype occurred many times. The target antigen is unknown.

This chain links TRBV10-3 with TRBJ1-2; D is unresolved. The sequence was collected from a female donor with Graves disease. The sequenced sample was peripheral blood mononuclear cells (PBMCs), obtained when the disease was refractory, from a patient treated with antithyroid drugs. The CDR3 nucleotides read TGTGCCATCTCTGATCAGGTCTACGGTGGCTACACCTTC. It specifies CAISDQVYGGYTF.